This T cell receptor beta chain was captured by sequencing in a study of blood T cell repertoires in COVID-19. Study details: Donors in the United States, Italy and Spain gave samples during acute or convalescent COVID-19. T cells, B-cell-depleted T cells, or PBMCs provided the cDNA or gDNA that served as material.

The CDR3 runs to 16 residues. V shed 4 bases, J shed 2 bases, and the junction held 5 bases outside the gene matches. The germline V gene has CDR1 KGHDR and CDR2 SFDVKD. Original processing notes: Amplification from reference gene primers served as the basis for estimated nucleated cell counts. Assay used: immunoSEQ multiplex PCR; TCRdb lists only in-frame clones, some missing. That table furnishes V, J and clone size, whereas the DNA furnished D and trimming. Counted here are 84,000 or so clones, approximately 80% occurring once; the ten biggest clones make up about 16%. The sample taken for sequencing was peripheral blood. The chain links TRBV24-1 to TRBJ1-2; 11 bases are a match to TRBD1. This clonotype was sampled from a woman older than 75 with acute or convalescent COVID-19. CDR3: CATSDPGQGANYGYTF. The DNA for the CDR3 is TGTGCCACCAGTGACCCCGGACAGGGGGCGAACTATGGCTACACCTTC.